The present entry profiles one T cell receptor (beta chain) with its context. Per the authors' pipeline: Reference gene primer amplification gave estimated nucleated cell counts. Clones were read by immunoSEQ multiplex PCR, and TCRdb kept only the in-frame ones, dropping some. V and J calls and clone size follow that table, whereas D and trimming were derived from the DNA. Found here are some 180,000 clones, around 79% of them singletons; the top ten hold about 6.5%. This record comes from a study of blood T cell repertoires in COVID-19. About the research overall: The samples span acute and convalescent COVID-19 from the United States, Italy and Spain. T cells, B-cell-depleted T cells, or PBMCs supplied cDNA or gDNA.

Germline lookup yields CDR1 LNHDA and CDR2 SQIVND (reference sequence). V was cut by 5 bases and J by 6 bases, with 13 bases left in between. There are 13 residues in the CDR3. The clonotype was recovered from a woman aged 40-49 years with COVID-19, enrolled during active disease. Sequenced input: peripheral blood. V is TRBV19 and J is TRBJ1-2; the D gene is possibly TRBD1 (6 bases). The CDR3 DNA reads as TGTGCCAGTAGTTACAGGGTTTGGAATGGCTACACCTTC. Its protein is CASSYRVWNGYTF.